This entry describes one T cell receptor (beta chain). Its antigen is still unknown. Germline CDR1 reads MNHEY; CDR2 reads SMNVEV (reference sequence). Trimming took off 3 bases at V and 2 bases at J, with 8 bases between the two ends. CDR3 size: 13 residues. The data are from a study of cytomegalovirus exposure and HLA in healthy donors. Background on the study: Per a later analysis, the roughly 690 first-cohort and about 120 validation repertoires shared one platform.

The assay was immunoSEQ multiplex PCR, and TCRdb's table has in-frame clones only and misses some. The repertoire includes about 200,000 clones, more than 75% of them detected once, and 2% to 2.5% sits in the top ten. Study-wide results and caveats: It was reported that the classifier diagnosed cytomegalovirus status with high specificity and sensitivity in both the original and validation cohorts. TCR sequences were mostly rare, though some public TCRs occurred in many donors. The authors enumerated 150 to 200 TCR beta chains as linked to cytomegalovirus.

Material: PBMCs. This chain links TRBV27 with TRBJ2-7, with TRBD2 as a possible D gene (6 bases). The sequence derives from a woman aged 18-30 years in good health and CMV-seropositive. CDR3 in amino acids: CASSLGLTYEQYF. CDR3 in DNA: TGTGCCAGCAGTTTGGGACTTACCTACGAGCAGTACTTC.